Presented here are 10 T cell receptor beta chains from one specimen sequenced in a study of control samples from healthy donors and cancer patients. This table comes from immunoSEQ multiplex PCR, and its TCRdb copy is limited to in-frame clones, with some not included. This sample has about 64,000 clones, with under 95% found just once. The source material was PBMCs. These receptors originate from a man between 40 and 49 years old with colorectal cancer.

The rearrangement uses TRBV3-1 (or the pseudogene TRBV3-2) and TRBJ1-5; D not certain. The CDR3 covers 19 residues. The V end lost 4 bases, the J end lost 0 bases, and 22 bases lay between the germline ends. Germline V gives CDR1 LGHDT, CDR2 YNNKEL (reference sequence). CDR3 nucleotides: TGTGCCAGCAGCCCAGAACCAGCCGTCCGCTACTTTAGCAATCAGCCCCAGCATTTT. It translates to CASSPEPAVRYFSNQPQHF.

There are a few counts of this clone. The chain uses TRBV5-1 and TRBJ1-2; D perhaps matches TRBD1 (6 bases). The V end was cut by 4 bases, the J end by 8 bases, with 15 bases between. This CDR3 is 13 amino acids long. Germline V gene data show CDR1 as SGHRS and CDR2 as YFSETQ. The CDR3 nucleotides read TGCGCCAGCAGCCCGGGGGGGGCGCAGGGCTACACCTTC. Its protein is CASSPGGAQGYTF.

The V gene is TRBV19, the J gene TRBJ1-1; D is unresolved. Trimming cost V 4 bases and J 0 bases, with 6 bases left between them. The germline V gene has CDR1 LNHDA and CDR2 SQIVND (reference sequence). The CDR3 loop spans 13 amino acids. The CDR3, as DNA: TGTGCCAGTAGTAATGTAGTGAACACTGAAGCTTTCTTT. Amino acid sequence: CASSNVVNTEAFF.

The chain joins TRBV7-3 to TRBJ1-2; 7 bases map to TRBD1. The CDR3 covers 12 residues. V lost 5 bases, J lost 8 bases, and 5 bases stayed unmatched. Germline V gives CDR1 SGHTA, CDR2 FQGTGA. CDR3 sequence reads: CASSQGTVGYTF. CDR3 nucleotides: TGTGCCAGCAGCCAGGGGACAGTCGGCTACACCTTC. Combining the CDR3 with reference TRBV7-3 and TRBJ1-2 gives the whole variable domain GAGVSQTPSNKVTEKGKYVELRCDPISGHTALYWYRQSLGQGPEFLIYFQGTGAADDSGLPNDRFFAVRPEGSVSTLKIQRTERGDSAVYLCASSQGTVGYTFGSGTRLTVV.

V gene TRBV30 combines with J gene TRBJ2-1, with D unclear. The V gene's germline CDR1 is GTSNPN and CDR2 SVGIG (reference sequence). V lost 2 bases to trimming and J lost 8 bases, with 10 bases between them. The CDR3 runs to 12 residues. The CDR3 sequence: CAWSSSGYEQFF. The CDR3 DNA reads TGTGCCTGGAGTTCGAGTGGCTATGAGCAGTTCTTC.

The chain carries TRBV5-4 and TRBJ2-7, with a possible D match to TRBD1 (5 bases). Germline CDR1 reads SGHNT; CDR2 reads YYREEE (reference sequence). V shed 2 bases and J shed 6 bases, with 9 bases lying between them. This CDR3 has 12 amino acids. The CDR3 is CASSFQGPEQYF. DNA of the CDR3: TGTGCCAGCAGCTTTCAGGGTCCCGAGCAGTACTTC.

V usage is TRBV7-6 and J usage is TRBJ1-1, with 8 bases aligning to TRBD1. Trimming at V came to 8 bases and at J to 2 bases, leaving 10 bases not matched to a gene. The CDR3 consists of 15 residues. Germline CDR1 reads SGHVS; CDR2 reads FNYEAQ. The CDR3 nucleotides read TGTGCCAGCGGGCTCGGACAGGGAGGAAACACTGAAGCTTTCTTT. Translation: CASGLGQGGNTEAFF.

The table lists this clone with a few counts. The V call is TRBV5-4, the J call TRBJ2-5; TRBD1 is a possible D gene (6 bases). The CDR3 is made up of 14 amino acids. The V end was cut by 4 bases, the J end by 1 base, with 11 bases between. CDR1 is SGHNT, CDR2 YYREEE, per germline (reference sequence). Here the CDR3 reads CASSRQDPQETQYF. The CDR3 coding sequence is TGTGCCAGCAGCCGACAGGACCCCCAAGAGACCCAGTACTTC. Full variable domain (rest looked up from reference TRBV5-4 and TRBJ2-5): ETGVTQSPTHLIKTRGQQVTLRCSSQSGHNTVSWYQQALGQGPQFIFQYYREEENGRGNFPPRFSGLQFPNYSSELNVNALELDDSALYLCASSRQDPQETQYFGPGTRLLVL.

The CDR3 coding sequence is TGTGCCACCAGCCTGGGAACGAATCAGCCCCAGCATTTT. Its translation: CATSLGTNQPQHF. The rearrangement uses TRBV15 and TRBJ1-5; D uncertain. This CDR3 contains 13 residues. CDR1 is LNHNV, CDR2 YYDKDF, per germline (reference sequence). Trimming took 5 bases from V and 4 from J, leaving 9 bases between them.

The chain carries TRBV5-1 and TRBJ2-5, with TRBD2 matching over 9 bases. Looked up from germline, CDR1 is SGHRS and CDR2 is YFSETQ. J lost 1 base, V lost 4 bases, and 8 bases had no gene match. The CDR3 covers 16 residues. This CDR3 is CASSPRGAGGQETQYF. The DNA of the CDR3 is TGCGCCAGCAGCCCTCGTGGAGCGGGGGGCCAAGAGACCCAGTACTTC.